This T cell receptor beta chain comes out of a study of cytomegalovirus exposure and HLA in healthy donors. Findings of the study overall: Cytomegalovirus association was assigned to about 180 TCR beta chains. In an earlier analysis, about 87% or about 30%: the productive usage of most TCR beta V segments. Presence/absence analyses rested on an assumption that sequencing depth was roughly uniform across donors.

This CDR3 has 16 residues. Germline V gene lookup returns CDR1 SGHVS and CDR2 FQNEAQ. The V segment lost 5 bases and the J segment 2 bases; nucleotides outside the gene matches: 5. Note on this clone: Its target is unknown.

13 Jbeta primers and 60 Vbeta primers were used for the PCR. The repertoire was sequenced with immunoSEQ multiplex PCR; TCRdb's copy has only in-frame clones and lacks some. The table lists some 120,000 clones, roughly 80% of them singletons. This chain joins TRBV7-8 and TRBJ2-3; 12 nucleotides align to TRBD2. This TCR came from a man younger than 30 in good health and CMV-seropositive. The sample taken for sequencing was PBMCs. As DNA, the CDR3 is TGTGCCAGCAGCCCTCGGACTAGCGGGGCCACAGATACGCAGTATTTT. Translated: CASSPRTSGATDTQYF.